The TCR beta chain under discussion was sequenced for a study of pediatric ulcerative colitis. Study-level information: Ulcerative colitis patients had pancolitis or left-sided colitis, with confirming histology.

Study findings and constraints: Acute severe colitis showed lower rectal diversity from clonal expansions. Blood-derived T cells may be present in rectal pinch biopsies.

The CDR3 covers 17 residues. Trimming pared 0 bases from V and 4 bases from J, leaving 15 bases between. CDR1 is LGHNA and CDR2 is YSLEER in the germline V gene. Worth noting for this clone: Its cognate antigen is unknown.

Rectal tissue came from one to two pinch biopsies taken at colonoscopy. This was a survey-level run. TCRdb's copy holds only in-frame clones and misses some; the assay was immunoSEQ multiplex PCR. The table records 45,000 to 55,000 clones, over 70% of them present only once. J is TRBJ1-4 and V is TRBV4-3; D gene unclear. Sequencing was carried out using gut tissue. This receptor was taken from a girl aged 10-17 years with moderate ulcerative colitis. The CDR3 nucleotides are TGCGCCAGCAGCCAAGATTACGGGATCCTCCTTAATGAAAAACTGTTTTTT. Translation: CASSQDYGILLNEKLFF.